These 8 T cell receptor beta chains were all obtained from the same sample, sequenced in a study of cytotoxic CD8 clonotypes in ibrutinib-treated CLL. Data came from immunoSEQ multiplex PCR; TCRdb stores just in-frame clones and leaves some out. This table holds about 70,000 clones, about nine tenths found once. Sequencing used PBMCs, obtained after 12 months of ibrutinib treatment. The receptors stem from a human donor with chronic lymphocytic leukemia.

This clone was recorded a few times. CDR3 DNA: TGTGCCAGCAGCTTAGTTAGCTACAATGAGCAGTTCTTC. This sequence encodes CASSLVSYNEQFF. This sequence joins TRBV7-2 and TRBJ2-1; D is undetermined. Per germline, CDR1 SGHTA and CDR2 FQGNSA. Between the trimmed V and J ends, which lost 1 base and 3 bases, there was a span of 4 bases. The CDR3 runs 13 residues. Drawing the rest from reference TRBV7-2 and TRBJ2-1, the complete variable domain is GAGVSQSPSNKVTEKGKDVELRCDPISGHTALYWYRQSLGQGLEFLIYFQGNSAPDKSGLPSDRFSAERTGGSVSTLTIQRTQQEDSAVYLCASSLVSYNEQFFGPGTRLTVL.

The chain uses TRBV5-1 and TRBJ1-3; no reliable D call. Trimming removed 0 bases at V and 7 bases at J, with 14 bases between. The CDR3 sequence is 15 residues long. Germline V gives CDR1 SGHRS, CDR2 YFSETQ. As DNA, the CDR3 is TGCGCCAGCAGCTTGGCCGGATTCCTTGGGAACACCATATATTTT. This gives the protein CASSLAGFLGNTIYF.

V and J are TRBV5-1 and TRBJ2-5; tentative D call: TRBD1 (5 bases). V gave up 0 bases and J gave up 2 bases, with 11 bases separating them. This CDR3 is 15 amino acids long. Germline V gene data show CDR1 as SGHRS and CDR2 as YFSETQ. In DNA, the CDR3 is TGCGCCAGCAGCTTGGTTACAGGCAGTCAAGAGACCCAGTACTTC. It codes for CASSLVTGSQETQYF.

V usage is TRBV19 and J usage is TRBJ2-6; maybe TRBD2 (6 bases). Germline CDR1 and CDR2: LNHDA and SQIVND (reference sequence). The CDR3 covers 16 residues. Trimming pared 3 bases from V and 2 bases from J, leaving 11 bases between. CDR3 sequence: CASSMAGRTGANVLTF. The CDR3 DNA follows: TGTGCCAGTAGTATGGCGGGAAGGACTGGGGCCAACGTCCTGACTTTC. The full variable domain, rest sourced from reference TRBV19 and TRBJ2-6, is DGGITQSPKYLFRKEGQNVTLSCEQNLNHDAMYWYRQDPGQGLRLIYYSQIVNDFQKGDIAEGYSVSREKKESFPLTVTSAQKNPTAFYLCASSMAGRTGANVLTFGAGSRLTVL.

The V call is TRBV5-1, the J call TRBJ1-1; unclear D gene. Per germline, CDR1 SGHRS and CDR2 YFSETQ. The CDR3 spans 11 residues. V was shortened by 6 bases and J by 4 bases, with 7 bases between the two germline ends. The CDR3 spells CASNAGTEAFF. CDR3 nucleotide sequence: TGCGCCAGCAATGCGGGCACTGAAGCTTTCTTT.

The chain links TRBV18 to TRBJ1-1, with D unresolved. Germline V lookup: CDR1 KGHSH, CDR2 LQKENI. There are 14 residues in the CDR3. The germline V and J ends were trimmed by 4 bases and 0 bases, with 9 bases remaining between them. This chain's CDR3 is CASSLGPLNTEAFF. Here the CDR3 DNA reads TGTGCCAGCTCACTAGGCCCATTGAACACTGAAGCTTTCTTT.

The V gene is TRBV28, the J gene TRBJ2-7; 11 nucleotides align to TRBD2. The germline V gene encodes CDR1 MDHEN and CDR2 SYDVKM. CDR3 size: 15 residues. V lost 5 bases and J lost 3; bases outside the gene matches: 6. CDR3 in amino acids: CASSVAGGPFYEQYF. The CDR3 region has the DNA TGTGCCAGCAGTGTAGCGGGAGGGCCTTTCTACGAGCAGTACTTC.

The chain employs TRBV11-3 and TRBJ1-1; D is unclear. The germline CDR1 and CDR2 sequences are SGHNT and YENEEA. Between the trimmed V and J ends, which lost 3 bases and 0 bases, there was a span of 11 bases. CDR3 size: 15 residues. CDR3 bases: TGTGCCAGCAGCTTGATGATGACGGTGAACACTGAAGCTTTCTTT. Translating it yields CASSLMMTVNTEAFF.